This T cell receptor (beta chain) was recovered during a study of T cell repertoires in cytomegalovirus infection. Looking at the study overall: Public signatures in TCR beta pointed to CMV infection and matching HLA type. Overall study results and limits: What dominated the ex vivo response were HLA-C-restricted CMV-specific TCR beta clonotypes. Carriers of CMV plus the relevant HLA were identified by cumulative public TCR beta family frequency.

TCRdb ran MiXCR on the reads and lists one entry per CDR3 protein. Counted here are nearly 450,000 distinct CDR3 sequences, 25% to 40% occurring once; the ten biggest clones make up roughly an eighth. V lost 3 bases and J 6 bases, leaving 17 bases between the germline ends. CDR3 length: 16 amino acids. As concerns this clonotype: Its antigen remains unidentified.

The receptor was isolated from a human donor in good health (CMV status not recorded). Some clones in this sample may be carry-over from other donors' samples. The chain carries TRBV12-3 or TRBV12-4 and TRBJ2-2, with D perhaps being TRBD1 or TRBD2 (5 bases each). The sequenced sample was PBMCs. CDR3 protein: CASSLGQEVLAGELFF. For the CDR3, the DNA is TGTGCCAGCAGTTTGGGGCAGGAGGTATTGGCCGGGGAGCTGTTTTTT.